The present T cell receptor (beta chain) was sequenced within a study of T cells in Graves' hyperthyroidism and ophthalmopathy. Trimming took off 2 bases at V and 8 bases at J, with 12 bases between the two ends. This CDR3 is 14 amino acids long. CDR1 MDHEN and CDR2 SYDVKM come from the germline V gene. This clonotype was counted ten times or more. RNA transcripts were the template for amplifying TCR beta CDR3 regions. HTBI primers were employed in a first-round RT-PCR of the TCR CDR3. TCRdb analysed the multiplex PCR reads with MiXCR anew, one entry per CDR3 protein. Among 450,000 to 650,000 distinct CDR3 sequences listed, 13% to 15% were seen once.

Sequencing used blood. This rearrangement joins TRBV28 to TRBJ1-4; D may be TRBD1 (6 bases). This receptor was taken from a woman in her late teens or twenties with Graves' ophthalmopathy. CDR3 in amino acids: CASSLRRTAEKLFF. The CDR3 DNA follows: TGTGCCAGCAGTTTACGAAGGACAGCCGAAAAACTGTTTTTT.